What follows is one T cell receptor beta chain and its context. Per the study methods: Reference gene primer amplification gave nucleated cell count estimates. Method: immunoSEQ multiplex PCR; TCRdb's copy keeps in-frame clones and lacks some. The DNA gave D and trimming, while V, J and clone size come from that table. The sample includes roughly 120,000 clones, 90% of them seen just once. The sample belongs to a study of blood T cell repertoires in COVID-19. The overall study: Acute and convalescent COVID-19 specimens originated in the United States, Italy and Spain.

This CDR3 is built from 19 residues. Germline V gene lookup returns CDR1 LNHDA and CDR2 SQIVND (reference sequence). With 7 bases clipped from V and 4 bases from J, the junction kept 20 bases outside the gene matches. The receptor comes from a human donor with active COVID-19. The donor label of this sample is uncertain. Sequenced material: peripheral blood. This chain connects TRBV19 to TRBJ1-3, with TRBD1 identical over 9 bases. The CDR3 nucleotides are TGTGCCAGTACCCTATTTTTTTCGGGACAGGGAATCTACGGAAACACCATATATTTT. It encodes CASTLFFSGQGIYGNTIYF.